This section outlines one TCR beta chain sequence together with its context. Its target is unknown. This specimen comes from a study of T cells in localized non-small cell lung cancer. Study results and limitations: The greatest T cell clonality was found in uninvolved adjacent lung (higher than in tumor). When the top 100 tumor clones were examined, a median around 61 of them also appeared in the adjacent lung, which was paired and uninvolved. Increased T cell density in blood showed an association with longer overall survival.

V lost 6 bases and J lost 2, with 17 bases in between. Germline values: CDR1 SNHLY, CDR2 FYNNEI. CDR3 length: 15 amino acids. Produced via immunoSEQ multiplex PCR; TCRdb's table is partial and in-frame only. The table records some 22,000 clones, around 84% of them present only once. The source is a man between 40 and 70 years old with stage I lung adenocarcinoma. This specimen was peripheral blood, taken before any cancer treatment. This chain uses TRBV2 with TRBJ2-7; D is ambiguous. CDR3 region: CASSLSLALAYEQYF. DNA for the CDR3: TGTGCCAGCAGCCTTTCGTTAGCCTTAGCCTACGAGCAGTACTTC.